Presented here are 29 T cell receptor beta chains from one specimen sequenced in a study of T cell repertoires in cytomegalovirus infection (dated by TCRdb to the late 2010s). The data were produced on an Illumina HiSeq 1500. The public reads were run again by TCRdb, first through fastp at Q25 and then through MiXCR, and only productive beta chains were kept. One record per CDR3 amino acid sequence lists the most common genes and DNA. In all, the sample holds fewer than 700,000 distinct CDR3 sequences, and less than 25% of those were seen once. Together, the top ten hold roughly 8% of the sample. The specimen was CD8+ T cells from PBMCs. The receptors here all came from a human donor in good health (CMV status not recorded). Some clones in this sample may be carry-over from other donors' samples.

The rearrangement links TRBV5-1 to TRBJ2-5; D call uncertain. Germline V gene data show CDR1 as SGHRS and CDR2 as YFSETQ. V was cut by 0 bases and J by 0 bases, with 9 bases left in between. This CDR3 has 15 amino acids. The CDR3 DNA is TGCGCCAGCAGCTTGGACAGCAGGTACCAAGAGACCCAGTACTTC. Translated: CASSLDSRYQETQYF.

The chain is built from TRBV20-1 and TRBJ2-7; D is perhaps TRBD1 (6 bases). The ends were cut back, 7 bases at V and 3 bases at J, with 13 bases in the middle. The CDR3 sequence is 12 residues long. The germline V gene encodes CDR1 DFQATT and CDR2 SNEGSKA (reference sequence). This chain's CDR3 is CSVRDTDYEQYF. The CDR3 nucleotides are TGCAGTGTCCGGGACACCGACTACGAGCAGTACTTC.

The CDR3 DNA reads as TGCAGCGTTGGCGGGGGGGACACCGGGGAGCTGTTTTTT. This translates into CSVGGGDTGELFF. The chain joins TRBV29-1 to TRBJ2-2; 9 nucleotides line up with TRBD2. CDR1 is SQVTM, CDR2 ANQGSEA, per germline. This CDR3 contains 13 residues. V was pared by 4 bases and J by 3 bases, with 0 bases of the junction left unmatched.

The J gene is TRBJ2-7, the V gene TRBV20-1; possible D gene TRBD1, 5 bases. Germline CDR1 DFQATT, CDR2 SNEGSKA (reference sequence). This CDR3 has 12 residues. Trimming shortened V by 2 bases and J by 2 bases, and 7 bases separated the two germline ends. CDR3 in DNA: TGCAGTGCTAGACAGGGAACCTACGAGCAGTACTTC. As protein: CSARQGTYEQYF.

The chain is built from TRBV29-1 and TRBJ1-2; 7 bases map to TRBD1. The CDR3 is 12 residues long. Germline lookup yields CDR1 SQVTM and CDR2 ANQGSEA. J was trimmed by 8 bases and V by 6 bases; bases with no gene match: 9. The chain's CDR3 is CSVPYRGLGYTF. The CDR3 bases are TGCAGCGTGCCTTATAGGGGGCTCGGCTACACCTTC.

This clonotype came up a few times. V gene TRBV6-5 combines with J gene TRBJ2-5; D may correspond to TRBD1 or TRBD2 (5 bases each). Trimming stripped 0 bases from V and 7 bases from J, with 12 bases between. The CDR3 extends over 14 amino acids. The germline gives CDR1 MNHEY, CDR2 SVGAGI. CDR3: CASSYSEEGTTQYF. For the CDR3, the DNA is TGTGCCAGCAGTTACTCGGAAGAGGGGACGACCCAGTACTTC.

The CDR3 nucleotides read TGCAGCGTCGTTCAGGGGGATCTCTATGGCTACACCTTC. Protein: CSVVQGDLYGYTF. V and J are TRBV29-1 and TRBJ1-2, with TRBD1 matching 7 bases. V was clipped by 6 bases and J by 4 bases; unmatched bases: 8. The CDR3 extends over 13 amino acids. The germline V gene has CDR1 SQVTM and CDR2 ANQGSEA.

A word on this clonotype: A much larger clone lies one base from this, so it may be a read error. The V and J genes are TRBV7-3 and TRBJ2-3; TRBD1 agrees at 8 bases. Germline V gene lookup returns CDR1 SGHTA and CDR2 FQGTGA. The CDR3 extends over 15 amino acids. The CDR3 loop is CVSSHPDRAEDTQYF. The CDR3 region has the DNA TGTGTCAGCAGCCACCCGGACAGGGCCGAAGATACGCAGTATTTT.

This clonotype showed up many times. The chain employs TRBV7-2 and TRBJ2-5, with D unresolved. V was cut by 2 bases and J by 5 bases, with 12 bases left in between. The CDR3 extends over 14 amino acids. The germline CDR1 and CDR2 sequences are SGHTA and FQGNSA. Here the CDR3 DNA reads TGTGCCAGCAGCTTACACCCCTTACGGGAGACCCAGTACTTC. This translates into CASSLHPLRETQYF.

In the case of this clonotype: A single base separates this from a much larger clone, so it may be a read error. The chain recombines TRBV6-1 with TRBJ2-5, with TRBD1 identical over 10 bases. Germline V gene lookup returns CDR1 MNHNS and CDR2 SASEGT. This CDR3 has 17 residues. The CDR3, as DNA: TGTGTCAGCAGTGAGCAGACCGGGACAGGGGACAAAGAGACCCAGTACTTC. This translates into CVSSEQTGTGDKETQYF.

This chain links TRBV12-3 or TRBV12-4 with TRBJ2-1; no reliable D call. The CDR3 contains 13 residues. V was shortened by 0 bases and J by 7 bases, with 7 bases between the two germline ends. The CDR3 sequence is CASSLAAANEQFF. The CDR3 DNA reads as TGTGCCAGCAGTTTAGCGGCAGCTAATGAGCAGTTCTTC.

In this sample, this clonotype turned up a few times. V gene TRBV28 combines with J gene TRBJ1-1; D might be TRBD1 (6 bases). V dropped 6 bases and J dropped 2 bases, with 19 bases sitting between them. The CDR3 is 16 residues long. The germline V gene has CDR1 MDHEN and CDR2 SYDVKM. The CDR3 DNA reads as TGTGCCAGCAGCCTCTATGGGGGGGCAGCTAACACTGAAGCTTTCTTT. Translated, it gives CASSLYGGAANTEAFF. The whole variable domain, remainder taken from reference TRBV28 and TRBJ1-1, is DVKVTQSSRYLVKRTGEKVFLECVQDMDHENMFWYRQDPGLGLRLIYFSYDVKMKEKGDIPEGYSVSREKKERFSLILESASTNQTSMYLCASSLYGGAANTEAFFGQGTRLTVV.

This clonotype was recorded a few times. The rearrangement joins TRBV28 to TRBJ1-4; TRBD1 is a possible D gene (6 bases). The CDR3 has 14 residues. Germline V CDR1 and CDR2: MDHEN, SYDVKM. V gave up 5 bases and J gave up 4 bases, with 11 bases separating them. CDR3 loop: CASSKRGSNEKLFF. The CDR3 coding sequence is TGTGCCAGCAGTAAAAGGGGGAGTAATGAAAAACTGTTTTTT.

The CDR3 sequence is CASSPRPWGQGDNEQFF. The DNA of the CDR3 is TGTGCCAGCAGCCCGAGGCCGTGGGGACAGGGGGACAATGAGCAGTTCTTC. V gene TRBV11-2 combines with J gene TRBJ2-1; TRBD1 matches at 11 bases. The germline V gene has CDR1 SGHAT and CDR2 FQNNGV. V was clipped by 5 bases and J by 5 bases; unmatched bases: 11. This CDR3 is 17 amino acids long.

The chain has TRBV3-1 and TRBJ2-3, with unresolved D. The germline V gene encodes CDR1 LGHDT and CDR2 YNNKEL (reference sequence). Trimming cost V 4 bases and J 2 bases, with 10 bases left between them. CDR3 length equals 14 residues. The CDR3 protein is CASSLIRNTDTQYF. DNA for the CDR3: TGTGCCAGCAGCCTTATTAGGAACACAGATACGCAGTATTTT.

This clonotype was observed a handful of times. The genes are TRBV7-9 and TRBJ2-7, with TRBD2 matching 13 bases. CDR1 is SEHNR, CDR2 FQNEAQ, per germline (reference sequence). V was clipped by 2 bases and J by 2 bases; unmatched bases: 9. This CDR3 has 18 residues. CDR3 coding DNA: TGTGCCAGCAGCTTACCTCGCGGACTAGCGGGGGCCCCCTACGAGCAGTACTTC. Encoded protein: CASSLPRGLAGAPYEQYF. The variable domain in full, with the rest retrieved from reference TRBV7-9 and TRBJ2-7, is DTGVSQNPRHKITKRGQNVTFRCDPISEHNRLYWYRQTLGQGPEFLTYFQNEAQLEKSRLLSDRFSAERPKGSFSTLEIQRTEQGDSAMYLCASSLPRGLAGAPYEQYFGPGTRLTVT.

This clonotype came up a few times. V is TRBV6-2 or TRBV6-3 and J is TRBJ1-1, with D unclear. The germline V gene has CDR1 MNHEY and CDR2 SVGEGT. The germline V and J ends were trimmed by 2 bases and 3 bases, with 10 bases remaining between them. CDR3 length: 14 amino acids. The CDR3 sequence is CASSYGVSYTEAFF. The CDR3 coding sequence is TGTGCCAGCAGTTACGGCGTCTCATACACTGAAGCTTTCTTT.

This clonotype was picked up a small number of times. The chain recombines TRBV6-2 or TRBV6-3 with TRBJ2-7; tentatively, D is TRBD1 or TRBD2 (5 bases each). The V gene's germline CDR1 is MNHEY and CDR2 SVGEGT. The CDR3 spans 15 residues. Trimming pared 6 bases from V and 0 bases from J, leaving 15 bases between. The CDR3 loop reads CASSPGTSSSYEQYV. DNA of the CDR3: TGTGCCAGCAGCCCCGGGACCTCGAGCTCCTACGAGCAGTACGTC.

Only a few counts were recorded for this clonotype. The CDR3 loop is CASRSRTVYNEQFF. The CDR3 nucleotides are TGTGCCAGCAGAAGTCGGACAGTTTACAATGAGCAGTTCTTC. V and J are TRBV12-3 or TRBV12-4 and TRBJ2-1, with a possible D match to TRBD1 (6 bases). The CDR3 length is 14 residues. Trimming left V 6 bases short and J 4 bases short, with 13 bases between.

This clonotype has a handful of counts. V usage is TRBV15 and J usage is TRBJ2-2, with 8 positions matching TRBD2. The V gene end was trimmed by 3 bases and the J gene end by 6 bases; junction bases not matched to a gene: 12. The CDR3 covers 17 residues. CDR1 and CDR2 from the germline V gene are LNHNV and YYDKDF (reference sequence). CDR3 sequence reads: CATSRMLGGGPSGELFF. In DNA, the CDR3 is TGTGCCACCAGCAGGATGTTGGGCGGGGGGCCGTCCGGGGAGCTGTTTTTT. Supplemented by reference TRBV15 and TRBJ2-2, the full variable domain reads DAMVIQNPRYQVTQFGKPVTLSCSQTLNHNVMYWYQQKSSQAPKLLFHYYDKDFNNEADTPDNFQSRRPNTSFCFLDIRSPGLGDTAMYLCATSRMLGGGPSGELFFGEGSRLTVL.

This clonotype was observed a few times. The genes are TRBV4-1 and TRBJ2-7, with D tentatively TRBD1 (6 bases). Germline lookup yields CDR1 MGHRA and CDR2 YSYEKL. The CDR3 is 17 residues long. The germline V and J ends were trimmed by 1 base and 3 bases, with 19 bases remaining between them. The CDR3 loop reads CASSQGPMGTGHYEQYV. CDR3 nucleotides: TGCGCCAGCAGCCAAGGCCCAATGGGGACGGGACACTACGAGCAGTACGTC.

This clonotype was counted many times. CDR3 DNA sequence: TGTGCCAGCAGTTTGAAAGGTGGGGGCATTACTGAAGCTTTCTTT. Residues: CASSLKGGGITEAFF. This chain joins TRBV7-2 and TRBJ1-1, with TRBD1 as a possible D gene (6 bases). Germline CDR1 and CDR2: SGHTA and FQGNSA. The CDR3 is made up of 15 amino acids. The ends were cut back, 6 bases at V and 5 bases at J, with 19 bases in the middle.

The table lists this clonotype with a few counts. The chain employs TRBV7-6 and TRBJ2-2; 9 bases agree with TRBD2. With V trimmed by 1 base and J by 0 bases, 12 bases remained unmatched. This CDR3 has 20 residues. From germline, CDR1 is SGHVS and CDR2 FNYEAQ. The CDR3 DNA follows: TGTGCCAGCAGCTTAGTAGGGGTGCCTAGCGGGATTGCGAACACCGGGGAGCTGTTTTTT. Translating it yields CASSLVGVPSGIANTGELFF.

This chain connects TRBV27 to TRBJ2-3; a possible D gene is TRBD1 (6 bases). The germline V and J ends were trimmed by 3 bases and 5 bases, with 12 bases remaining between them. Germline V gene data show CDR1 as MNHEY and CDR2 as SMNVEV (reference sequence). CDR3 length equals 14 residues. The CDR3 region is CASSFNQGRDTQYF. CDR3 sequence (DNA): TGTGCCAGCAGTTTTAACCAGGGGAGAGATACGCAGTATTTT.

This clonotype turned up a few times. DNA of the CDR3: TGTGCCAGCAGTTTTAACGGGGCATATACTGAAGCTTTCTTT. This codes for CASSFNGAYTEAFF. The chain links TRBV6-1 to TRBJ1-1, with D maybe TRBD1 (5 bases). Germline V lookup: CDR1 MNHNS, CDR2 SASEGT. V lost 5 bases, J lost 5 bases, and 15 bases lay in between. The CDR3 has 14 amino acids.

The V call is TRBV28, the J call TRBJ2-7; TRBD1 might be the D (6 bases). The V end was cut by 5 bases, the J end by 3 bases, with 20 bases between. CDR3 size: 16 residues. CDR1 and CDR2 from the germline V gene are MDHEN and SYDVKM. CDR3 amino acids: CASSPDRDKGVYEQYV. The CDR3 DNA reads as TGTGCCAGCAGTCCGGACCGGGACAAGGGTGTCTACGAGCAGTACGTC.

The chain is built from TRBV5-5 and TRBJ1-1; unclear D gene. CDR1 is SGHKS, CDR2 YYEKEE, per germline (reference sequence). This CDR3 has 12 residues. V was cut by 7 bases and J by 3 bases, with 10 bases left in between. The CDR3 spells CASAWTDTEAFF. CDR3 DNA: TGTGCCAGCGCCTGGACCGACACTGAAGCTTTCTTT. The full variable domain, with the rest looked up from reference TRBV5-5 and TRBJ1-1, is DAGVTQSPTHLIKTRGQQVTLRCSPISGHKSVSWYQQVLGQGPQFIFQYYEKEERGRGNFPDRFSARQFPNYSSELNVNALLLGDSALYLCASAWTDTEAFFGQGTRLTVV.

This clonotype was observed a few times. This chain links TRBV5-6 with TRBJ2-1; 11 bases line up with TRBD1. The CDR3 is made up of 12 amino acids. J lost 14 bases, V lost 5 bases, and 6 bases had no gene match. Germline loops: CDR1 SGHDT, CDR2 YYEEEE. The CDR3 protein is CASSPRDRGKFF. CDR3 bases: TGTGCCAGCAGTCCCAGGGACAGGGGGAAGTTCTTC.

Details on this clonotype: Just one base apart from a much larger clone, this may be a read error. The chain couples TRBV7-6 to TRBJ1-2; 7 bases line up with TRBD1. CDR3 length equals 16 residues. CDR1 and CDR2 (germline): SGHVS, FNYEAQ. Here the CDR3 reads CATSSRTDRNNYGYTF. Written as DNA, the CDR3 is TGTGCCACCAGCTCCAGGACGGACAGGAATAACTATGGCTACACCTTC.